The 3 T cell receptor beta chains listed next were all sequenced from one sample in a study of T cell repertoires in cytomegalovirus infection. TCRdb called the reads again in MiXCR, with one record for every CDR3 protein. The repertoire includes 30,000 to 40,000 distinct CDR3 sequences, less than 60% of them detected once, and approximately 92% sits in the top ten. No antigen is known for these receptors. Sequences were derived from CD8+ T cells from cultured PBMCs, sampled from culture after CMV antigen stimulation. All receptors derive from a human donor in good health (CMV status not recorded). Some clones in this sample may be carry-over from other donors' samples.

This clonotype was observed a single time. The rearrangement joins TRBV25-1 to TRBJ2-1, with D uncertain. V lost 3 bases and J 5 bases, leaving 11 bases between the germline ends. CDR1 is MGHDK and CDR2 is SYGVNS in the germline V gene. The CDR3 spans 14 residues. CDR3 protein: CASSDVLRNNEQFF. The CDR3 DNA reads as TGTGCCAGCAGTGACGTTTTGCGGAACAATGAGCAGTTCTTC. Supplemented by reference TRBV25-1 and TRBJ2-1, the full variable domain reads EADIYQTPRYLVIGTGKKITLECSQTMGHDKMYWYQQDPGMELHLIHYSYGVNSTEKGDLSSESTVSRIRTEHFPLTLESARPSHTSQYLCASSDVLRNNEQFFGPGTRLTVL.

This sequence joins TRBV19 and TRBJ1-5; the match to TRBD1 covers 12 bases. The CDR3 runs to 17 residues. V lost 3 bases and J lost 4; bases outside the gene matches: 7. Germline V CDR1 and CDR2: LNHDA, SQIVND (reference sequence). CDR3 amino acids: CASSIPGQGATNQPQHF. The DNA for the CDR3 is TGTGCCAGTAGTATCCCGGGACAGGGGGCCACTAATCAGCCCCAGCATTTT.

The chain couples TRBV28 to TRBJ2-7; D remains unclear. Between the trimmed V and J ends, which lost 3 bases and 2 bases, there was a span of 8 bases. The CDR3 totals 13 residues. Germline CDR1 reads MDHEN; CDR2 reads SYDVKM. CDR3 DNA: TGTGCCAGCAGTTTTTCCCTTACCTACGAGCAGTACTTC. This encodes CASSFSLTYEQYF.